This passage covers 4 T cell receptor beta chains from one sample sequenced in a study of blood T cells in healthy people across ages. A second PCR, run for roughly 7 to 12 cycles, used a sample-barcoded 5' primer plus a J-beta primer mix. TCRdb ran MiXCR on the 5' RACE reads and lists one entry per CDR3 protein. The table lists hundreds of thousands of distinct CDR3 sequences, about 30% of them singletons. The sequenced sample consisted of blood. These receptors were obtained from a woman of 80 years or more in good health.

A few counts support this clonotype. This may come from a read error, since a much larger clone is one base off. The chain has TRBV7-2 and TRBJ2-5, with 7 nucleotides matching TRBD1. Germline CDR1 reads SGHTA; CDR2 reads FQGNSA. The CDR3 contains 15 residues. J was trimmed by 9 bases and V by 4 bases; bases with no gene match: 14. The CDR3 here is CASSSGTVDRRPQYF. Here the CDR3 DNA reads TGTGCCAGCAGCTCCGGGACAGTCGACAGGAGACCCCAGTACTTC.

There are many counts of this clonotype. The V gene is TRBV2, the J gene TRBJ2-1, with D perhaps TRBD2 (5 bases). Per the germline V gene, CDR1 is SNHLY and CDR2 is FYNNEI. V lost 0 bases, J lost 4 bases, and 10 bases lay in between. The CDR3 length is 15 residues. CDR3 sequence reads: CASSEALPGYNEQFF. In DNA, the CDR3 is TGTGCCAGCAGTGAAGCGCTTCCGGGGTACAATGAGCAGTTCTTC.

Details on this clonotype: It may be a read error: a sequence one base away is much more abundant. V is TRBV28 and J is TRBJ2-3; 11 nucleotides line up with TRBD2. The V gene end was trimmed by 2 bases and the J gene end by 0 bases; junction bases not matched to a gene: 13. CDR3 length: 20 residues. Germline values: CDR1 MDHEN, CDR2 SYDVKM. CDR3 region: CASSLSFVASGGKSTDTQYF. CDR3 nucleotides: TGTGCCAGCAGTTTAAGTTTCGTGGCTAGCGGGGGGAAAAGCACAGATACGCAGTATTTT.

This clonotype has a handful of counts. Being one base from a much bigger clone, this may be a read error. The CDR3 DNA sequence: TGCAGCGTTGTCGGGACCCCAAGGACCACTGAAGCTTTCTTT. Translated, it gives CSVVGTPRTTEAFF. The chain employs TRBV29-1 and TRBJ1-1; D may be TRBD1 (5 bases). The CDR3 is 14 amino acids. The germline gives CDR1 SQVTM, CDR2 ANQGSEA. Trimming took 4 bases from V and 4 from J, leaving 16 bases between them.